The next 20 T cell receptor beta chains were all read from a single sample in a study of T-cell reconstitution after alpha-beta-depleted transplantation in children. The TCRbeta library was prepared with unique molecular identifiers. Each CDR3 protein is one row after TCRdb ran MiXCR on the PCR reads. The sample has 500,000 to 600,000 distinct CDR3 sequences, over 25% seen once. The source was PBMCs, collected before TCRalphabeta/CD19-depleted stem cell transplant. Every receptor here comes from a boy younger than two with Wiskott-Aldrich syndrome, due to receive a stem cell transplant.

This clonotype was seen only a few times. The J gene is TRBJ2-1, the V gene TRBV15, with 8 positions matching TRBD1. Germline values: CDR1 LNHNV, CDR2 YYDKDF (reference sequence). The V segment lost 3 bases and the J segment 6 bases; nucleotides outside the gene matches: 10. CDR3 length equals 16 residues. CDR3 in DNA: TGTGCCACCAGCAGGGAACCCGGAGACAGGGGCAATGAGCAGTTCTTC. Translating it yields CATSREPGDRGNEQFF.

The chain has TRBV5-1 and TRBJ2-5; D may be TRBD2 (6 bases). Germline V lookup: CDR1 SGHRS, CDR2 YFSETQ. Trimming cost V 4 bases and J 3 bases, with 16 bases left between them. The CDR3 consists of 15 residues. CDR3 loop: CASSIGRTKKETQYF. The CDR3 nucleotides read TGCGCCAGCAGCATTGGACGGACTAAGAAAGAGACCCAGTACTTC.

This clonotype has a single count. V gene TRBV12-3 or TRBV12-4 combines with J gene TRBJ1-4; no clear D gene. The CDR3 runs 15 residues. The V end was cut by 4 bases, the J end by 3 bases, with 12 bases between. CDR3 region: CASSSRPGPNEKLFF. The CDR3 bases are TGTGCCAGCAGTTCCCGGCCAGGACCTAATGAAAAACTGTTTTTT.

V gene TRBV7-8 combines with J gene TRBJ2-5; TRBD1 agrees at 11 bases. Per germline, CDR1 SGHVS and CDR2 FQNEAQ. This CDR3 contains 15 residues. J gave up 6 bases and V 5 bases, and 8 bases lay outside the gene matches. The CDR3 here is CASSQDRGRAKTQYF. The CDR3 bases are TGTGCCAGCAGCCAGGACAGGGGGCGGGCGAAGACCCAGTACTTC.

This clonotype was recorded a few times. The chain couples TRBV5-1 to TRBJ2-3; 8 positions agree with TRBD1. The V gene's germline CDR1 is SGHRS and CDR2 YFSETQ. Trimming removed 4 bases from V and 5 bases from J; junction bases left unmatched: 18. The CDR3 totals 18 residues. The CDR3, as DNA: TGCGCCAGCAGCCCACAGGGACAGGCAGCCTACCGCGGAGATACGCAGTATTTT. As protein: CASSPQGQAAYRGDTQYF.

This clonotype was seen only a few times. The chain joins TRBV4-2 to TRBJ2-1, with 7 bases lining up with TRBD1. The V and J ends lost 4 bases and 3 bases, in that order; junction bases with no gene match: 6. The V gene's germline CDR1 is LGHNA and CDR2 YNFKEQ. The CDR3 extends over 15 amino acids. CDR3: CASSPDRDSYNEQFF. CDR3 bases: TGTGCCAGCAGCCCCGACCGGGACAGCTACAATGAGCAGTTCTTC.

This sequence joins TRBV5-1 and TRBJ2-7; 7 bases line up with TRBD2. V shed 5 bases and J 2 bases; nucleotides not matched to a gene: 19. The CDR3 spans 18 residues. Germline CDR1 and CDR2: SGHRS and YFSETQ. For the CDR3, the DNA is TGCGCCAGCAGTTCCTCCACTACTAGCGCCATTTTCCCCTACGAGCAGTACTTC. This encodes CASSSSTTSAIFPYEQYF.

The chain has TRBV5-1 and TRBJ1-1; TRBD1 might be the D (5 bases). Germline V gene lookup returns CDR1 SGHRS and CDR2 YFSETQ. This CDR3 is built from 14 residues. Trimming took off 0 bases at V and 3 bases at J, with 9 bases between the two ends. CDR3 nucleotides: TGCGCCAGCAGCTTGGTCAGGGTAGACACTGAAGCTTTCTTT. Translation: CASSLVRVDTEAFF. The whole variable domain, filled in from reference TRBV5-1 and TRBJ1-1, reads KAGVTQTPRYLIKTRGQQVTLSCSPISGHRSVSWYQQTPGQGLQFLFEYFSETQRNKGNFPGRFSGRQFSNSRSEMNVSTLELGDSALYLCASSLVRVDTEAFFGQGTRLTVV.

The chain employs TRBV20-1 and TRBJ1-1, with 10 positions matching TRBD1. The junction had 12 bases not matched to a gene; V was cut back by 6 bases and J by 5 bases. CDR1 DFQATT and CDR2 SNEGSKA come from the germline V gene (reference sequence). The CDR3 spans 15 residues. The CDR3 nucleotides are TGCAGTGCCTGTGACAGGGGGCCTTTTGGAACTGAAGCTTTCTTT. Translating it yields CSACDRGPFGTEAFF.

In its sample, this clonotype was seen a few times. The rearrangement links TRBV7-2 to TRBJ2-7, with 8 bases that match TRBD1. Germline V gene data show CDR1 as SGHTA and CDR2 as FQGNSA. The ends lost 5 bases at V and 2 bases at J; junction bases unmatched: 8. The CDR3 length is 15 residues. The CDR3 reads CASSIVTGGPYEQYF. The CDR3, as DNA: TGTGCCAGCAGCATCGTAACAGGGGGTCCCTACGAGCAGTACTTC.

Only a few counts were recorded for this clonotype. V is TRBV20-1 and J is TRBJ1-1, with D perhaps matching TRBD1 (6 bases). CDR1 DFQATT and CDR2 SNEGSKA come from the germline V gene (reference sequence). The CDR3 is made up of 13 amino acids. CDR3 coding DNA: TGCAGAGCCACGGGACACGGGAACACTGAAGCTTTCTTT. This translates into CRATGHGNTEAFF.

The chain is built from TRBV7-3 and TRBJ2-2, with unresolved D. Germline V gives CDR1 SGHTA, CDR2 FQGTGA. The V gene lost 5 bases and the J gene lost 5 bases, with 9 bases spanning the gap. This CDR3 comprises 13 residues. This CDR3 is CASSPARTGELFF. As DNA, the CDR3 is TGTGCCAGCAGCCCGGCGCGAACCGGGGAGCTGTTTTTT.

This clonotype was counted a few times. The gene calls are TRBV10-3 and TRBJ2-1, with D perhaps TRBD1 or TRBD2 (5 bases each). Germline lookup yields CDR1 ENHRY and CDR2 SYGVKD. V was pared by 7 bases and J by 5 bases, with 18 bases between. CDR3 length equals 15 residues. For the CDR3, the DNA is TGTGCCATCAACCCGGGGCCCTTTAGGCACAATGAGCAGTTCTTC. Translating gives CAINPGPFRHNEQFF.

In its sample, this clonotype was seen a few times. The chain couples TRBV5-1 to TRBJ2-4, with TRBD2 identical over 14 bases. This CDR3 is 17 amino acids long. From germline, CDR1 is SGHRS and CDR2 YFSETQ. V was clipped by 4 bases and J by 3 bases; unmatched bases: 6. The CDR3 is CASSPGLAGDVKNIQYF. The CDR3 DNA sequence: TGCGCCAGCAGCCCGGGACTAGCGGGAGATGTCAAAAACATTCAGTACTTC.

CDR3 region: CSAIDGRGQETQYF. In DNA form, the CDR3 reads TGCAGTGCCATCGACGGCAGGGGTCAAGAGACCCAGTACTTC. This rearrangement joins TRBV20-1 to TRBJ2-5; weak D call: TRBD1 (6 bases). V dropped 6 bases and J dropped 2 bases, with 16 bases sitting between them. Germline CDR1 and CDR2: DFQATT and SNEGSKA (reference sequence). This CDR3 contains 14 residues.

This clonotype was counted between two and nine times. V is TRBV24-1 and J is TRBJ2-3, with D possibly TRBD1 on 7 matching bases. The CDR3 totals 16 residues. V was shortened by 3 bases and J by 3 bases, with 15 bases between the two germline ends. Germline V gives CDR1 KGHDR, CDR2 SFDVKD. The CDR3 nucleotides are TGTGCCACCAGTGATCCTGGACAGGAGGGGACAGATACGCAGTATTTT. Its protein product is CATSDPGQEGTDTQYF.

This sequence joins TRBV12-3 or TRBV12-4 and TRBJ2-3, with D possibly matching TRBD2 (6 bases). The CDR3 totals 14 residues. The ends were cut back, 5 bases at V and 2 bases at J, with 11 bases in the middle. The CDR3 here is CASSPGDFTDTQYF. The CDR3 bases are TGTGCCAGCAGTCCCGGGGACTTCACAGATACGCAGTATTTT.

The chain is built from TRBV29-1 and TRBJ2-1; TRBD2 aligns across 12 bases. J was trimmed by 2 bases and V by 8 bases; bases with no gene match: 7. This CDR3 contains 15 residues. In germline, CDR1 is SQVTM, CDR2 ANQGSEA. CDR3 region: CSTTTSGRAYNEQFF. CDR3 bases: TGCAGCACGACGACTAGCGGGAGAGCCTACAATGAGCAGTTCTTC.

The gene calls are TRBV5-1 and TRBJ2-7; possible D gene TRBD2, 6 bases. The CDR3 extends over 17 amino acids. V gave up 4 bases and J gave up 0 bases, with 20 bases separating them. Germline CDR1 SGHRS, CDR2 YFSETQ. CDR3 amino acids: CASSAGLNAGSSYEQYF. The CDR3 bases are TGCGCCAGCAGCGCTGGATTAAATGCGGGGAGCTCCTACGAGCAGTACTTC.

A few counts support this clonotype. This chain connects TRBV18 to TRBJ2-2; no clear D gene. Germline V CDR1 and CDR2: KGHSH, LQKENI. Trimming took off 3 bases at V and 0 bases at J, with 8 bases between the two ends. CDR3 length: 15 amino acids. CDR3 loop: CASSPKTTNTGELFF. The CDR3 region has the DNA TGTGCCAGCTCACCCAAGACCACGAACACCGGGGAGCTGTTTTTT. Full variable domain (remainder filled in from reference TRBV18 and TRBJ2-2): NAGVMQNPRHLVRRRGQEARLRCSPMKGHSHVYWYRQLPEEGLKFMVYLQKENIIDESGMPKERFSAEFPKEGPSILRIQQVVRGDSAAYFCASSPKTTNTGELFFGEGSRLTVL.